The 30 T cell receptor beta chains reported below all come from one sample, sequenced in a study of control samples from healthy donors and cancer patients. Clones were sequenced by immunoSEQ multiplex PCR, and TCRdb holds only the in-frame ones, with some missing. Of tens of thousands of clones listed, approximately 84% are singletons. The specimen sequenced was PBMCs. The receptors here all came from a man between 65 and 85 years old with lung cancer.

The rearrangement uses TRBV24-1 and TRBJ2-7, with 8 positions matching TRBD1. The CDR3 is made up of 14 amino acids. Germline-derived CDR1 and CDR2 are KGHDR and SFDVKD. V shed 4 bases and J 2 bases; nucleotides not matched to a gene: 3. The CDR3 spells CATSDGQGTYEQYF. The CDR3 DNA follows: TGTGCCACCAGTGACGGACAGGGAACCTACGAGCAGTACTTC.

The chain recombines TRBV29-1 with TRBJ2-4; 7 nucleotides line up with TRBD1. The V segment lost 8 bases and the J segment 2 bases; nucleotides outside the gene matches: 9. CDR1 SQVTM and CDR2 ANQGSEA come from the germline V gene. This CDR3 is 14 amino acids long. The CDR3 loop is CSFSTGATKNIQYF. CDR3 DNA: TGCAGCTTTTCAACAGGGGCGACCAAAAACATTCAGTACTTC.

The CDR3 sequence is CASSARGGRLSTDTQYF. The CDR3 nucleotides are TGTGCCAGCAGCGCTCGTGGAGGCCGTCTTAGCACAGATACGCAGTATTTT. The chain couples TRBV5-4 to TRBJ2-3, with D possibly being TRBD2 (5 bases). The germline CDR1 and CDR2 sequences are SGHNT and YYREEE (reference sequence). This CDR3 has 17 amino acids. Trimming cost V 4 bases and J 0 bases, with 18 bases left between them.

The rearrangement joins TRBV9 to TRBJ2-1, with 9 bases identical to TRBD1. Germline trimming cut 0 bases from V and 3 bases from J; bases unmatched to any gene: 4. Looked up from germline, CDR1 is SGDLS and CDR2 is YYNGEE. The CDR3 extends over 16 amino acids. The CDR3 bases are TGTGCCAGCAGCGTAGAAGGGACAGGGAGCTACAATGAGCAGTTCTTC. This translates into CASSVEGTGSYNEQFF. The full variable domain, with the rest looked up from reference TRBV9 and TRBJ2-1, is DSGVTQTPKHLITATGQRVTLRCSPRSGDLSVYWYQQSLDQGLQFLIQYYNGEERAKGNILERFSAQQFPDLHSELNLSSLELGDSALYFCASSVEGTGSYNEQFFGPGTRLTVL.

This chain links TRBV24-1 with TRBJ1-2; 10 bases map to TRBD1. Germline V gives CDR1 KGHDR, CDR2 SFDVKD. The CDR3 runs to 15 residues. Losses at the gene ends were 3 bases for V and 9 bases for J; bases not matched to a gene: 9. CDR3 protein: CATSDAGTGVNSYTF. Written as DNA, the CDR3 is TGTGCCACCAGTGATGCCGGGACAGGGGTTAATAGCTACACCTTC.

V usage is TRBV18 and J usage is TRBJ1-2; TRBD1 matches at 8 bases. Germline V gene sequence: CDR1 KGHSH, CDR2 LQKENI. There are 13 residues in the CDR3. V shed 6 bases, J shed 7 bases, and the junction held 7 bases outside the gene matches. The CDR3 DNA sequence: TGTGCCAGCTCCCAGGACAGGGTTAGTGGCTACACCTTC. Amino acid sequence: CASSQDRVSGYTF.

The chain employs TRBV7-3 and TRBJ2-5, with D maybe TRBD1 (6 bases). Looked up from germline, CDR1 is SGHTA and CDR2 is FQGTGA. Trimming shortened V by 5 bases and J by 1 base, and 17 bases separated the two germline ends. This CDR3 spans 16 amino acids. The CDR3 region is CASSQGSTGGQETQYF. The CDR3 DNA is TGTGCCAGCAGCCAGGGGTCGACAGGCGGCCAAGAGACCCAGTACTTC. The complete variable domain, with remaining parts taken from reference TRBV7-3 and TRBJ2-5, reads GAGVSQTPSNKVTEKGKYVELRCDPISGHTALYWYRQSLGQGPEFLIYFQGTGAADDSGLPNDRFFAVRPEGSVSTLKIQRTERGDSAVYLCASSQGSTGGQETQYFGPGTRLLVL.

Written as DNA, the CDR3 is TGCGCCAGCAGCCCGTCCGGGACAGCTTACGAGCAGTACTTC. Protein sequence: CASSPSGTAYEQYF. The chain uses TRBV4-3 and TRBJ2-7, with 7 nucleotides matching TRBD1. The CDR3 consists of 14 residues. V lost 4 bases, J lost 4 bases, and 7 bases stayed unmatched. The V gene's germline CDR1 is LGHNA and CDR2 YSLEER.

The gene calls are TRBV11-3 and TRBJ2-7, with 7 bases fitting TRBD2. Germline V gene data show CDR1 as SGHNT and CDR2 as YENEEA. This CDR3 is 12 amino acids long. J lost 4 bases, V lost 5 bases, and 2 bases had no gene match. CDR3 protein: CASSPGGYEQYF. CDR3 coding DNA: TGTGCCAGCAGCCCGGGGGGATACGAGCAGTACTTC.

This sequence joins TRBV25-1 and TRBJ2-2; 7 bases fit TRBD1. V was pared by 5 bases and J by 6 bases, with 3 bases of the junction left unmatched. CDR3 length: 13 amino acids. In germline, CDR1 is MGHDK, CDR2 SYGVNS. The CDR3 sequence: CASSTGVSGELFF. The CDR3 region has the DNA TGTGCCAGCAGTACAGGGGTTTCCGGGGAGCTGTTTTTT.

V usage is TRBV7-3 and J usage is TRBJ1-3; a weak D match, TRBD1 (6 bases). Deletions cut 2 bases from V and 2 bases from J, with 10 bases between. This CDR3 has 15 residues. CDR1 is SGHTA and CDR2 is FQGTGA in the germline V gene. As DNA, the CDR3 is TGTGCCAGCAGCTTAGGGGGGACAACTGGAAACACCATATATTTT. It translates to CASSLGGTTGNTIYF.

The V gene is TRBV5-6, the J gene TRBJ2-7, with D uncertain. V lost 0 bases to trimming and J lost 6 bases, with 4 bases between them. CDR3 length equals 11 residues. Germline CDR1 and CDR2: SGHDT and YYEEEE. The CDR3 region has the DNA TGTGCCAGCAGCTTGGCTCGCGAGCAGTACTTC. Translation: CASSLAREQYF.

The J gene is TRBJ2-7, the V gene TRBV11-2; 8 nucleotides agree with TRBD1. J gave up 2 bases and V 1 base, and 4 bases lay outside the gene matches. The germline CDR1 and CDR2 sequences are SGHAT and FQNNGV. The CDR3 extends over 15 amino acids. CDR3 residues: CASSLVPDRAYEQYF. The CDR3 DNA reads TGTGCCAGCAGCTTAGTACCGGACAGGGCCTACGAGCAGTACTTC. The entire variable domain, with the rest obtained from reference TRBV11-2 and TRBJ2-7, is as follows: EAGVAQSPRYKIIEKRQSVAFWCNPISGHATLYWYQQILGQGPKLLIQFQNNGVVDDSQLPKDRFSAERLKGVDSTLKIQPAKLEDSAVYLCASSLVPDRAYEQYFGPGTRLTVT.

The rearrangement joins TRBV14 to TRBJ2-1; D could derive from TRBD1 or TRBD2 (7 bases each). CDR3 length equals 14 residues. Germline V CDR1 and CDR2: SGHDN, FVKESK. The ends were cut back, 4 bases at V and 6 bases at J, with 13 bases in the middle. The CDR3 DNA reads TGTGCCAGCAGCCCAGGGGGGGCGGGCAATGAGCAGTTCTTC. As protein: CASSPGGAGNEQFF.

The CDR3 bases are TGTGCCAGCAGAGACCTCCTGACAGGGACCGGCTCTGGGGCCAACGTCCTGACTTTC. Translation: CASRDLLTGTGSGANVLTF. V and J are TRBV5-6 and TRBJ2-6, with 7 bases that match TRBD1. The length of the CDR3 is 19 residues. Germline CDR1 reads SGHDT; CDR2 reads YYEEEE. Trimming removed 5 bases from V and 0 bases from J; junction bases left unmatched: 14.

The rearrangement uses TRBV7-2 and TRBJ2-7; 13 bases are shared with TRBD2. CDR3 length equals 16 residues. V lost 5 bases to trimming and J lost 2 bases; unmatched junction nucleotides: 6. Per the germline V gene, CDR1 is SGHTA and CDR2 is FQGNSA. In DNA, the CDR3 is TGTGCCAGCAGCCCGACCGGGACTAGCGGGGCCTACGAGCAGTACTTC. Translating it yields CASSPTGTSGAYEQYF.

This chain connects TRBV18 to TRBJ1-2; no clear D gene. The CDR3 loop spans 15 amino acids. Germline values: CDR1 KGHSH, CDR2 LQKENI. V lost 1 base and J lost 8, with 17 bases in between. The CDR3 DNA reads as TGTGCCAGCTCACCACAGGGTGTTTCGAGGGAAGGCTACACCTTC. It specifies CASSPQGVSREGYTF.

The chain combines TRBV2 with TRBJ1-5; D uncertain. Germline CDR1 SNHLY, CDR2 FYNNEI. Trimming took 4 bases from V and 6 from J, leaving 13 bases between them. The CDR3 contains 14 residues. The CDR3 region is CASSVRPAGQPQHF. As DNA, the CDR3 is TGTGCCAGCAGTGTAAGACCTGCTGGTCAGCCCCAGCATTTT.

The CDR3 region is CASSPDRDYGYTF. DNA for the CDR3: TGTGCCAGCTCACCCGACAGGGACTATGGCTACACCTTC. V gene TRBV18 combines with J gene TRBJ1-2; 7 nucleotides align to TRBD1. The CDR3 covers 13 residues. CDR1 and CDR2 (germline): KGHSH, LQKENI. V trimming: 3 bases; J trimming: 3 bases; junction bases outside the gene matches: 1.

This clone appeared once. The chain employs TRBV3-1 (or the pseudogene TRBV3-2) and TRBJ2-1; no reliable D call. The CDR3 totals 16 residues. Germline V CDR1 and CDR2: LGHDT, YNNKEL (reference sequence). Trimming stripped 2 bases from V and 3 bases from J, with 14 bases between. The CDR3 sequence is CASSQTSQVFYNEQFF. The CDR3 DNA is TGTGCCAGCAGCCAAACCAGTCAGGTCTTCTACAATGAGCAGTTCTTC.

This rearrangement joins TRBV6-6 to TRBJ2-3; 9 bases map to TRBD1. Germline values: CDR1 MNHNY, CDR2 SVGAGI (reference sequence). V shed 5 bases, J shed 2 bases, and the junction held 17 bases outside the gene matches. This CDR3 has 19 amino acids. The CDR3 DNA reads TGTGCCAGCAGTCCTCGGGACAGGGTTGACGGGCACCTCACAGATACGCAGTATTTT. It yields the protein CASSPRDRVDGHLTDTQYF.

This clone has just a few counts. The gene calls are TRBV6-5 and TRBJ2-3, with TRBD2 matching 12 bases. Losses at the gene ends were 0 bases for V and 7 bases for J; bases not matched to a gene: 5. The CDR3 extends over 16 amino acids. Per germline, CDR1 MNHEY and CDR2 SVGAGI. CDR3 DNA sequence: TGTGCCAGCAGTTACTCGAGGACTAGCGGGGACCATACGCAGTATTTT. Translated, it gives CASSYSRTSGDHTQYF.

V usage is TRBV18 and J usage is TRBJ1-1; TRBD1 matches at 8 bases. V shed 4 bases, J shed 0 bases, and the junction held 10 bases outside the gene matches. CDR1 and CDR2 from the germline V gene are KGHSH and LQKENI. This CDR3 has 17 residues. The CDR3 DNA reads TGTGCCAGCTCACAAAACAACCAGGGGGCCCTGAACACTGAAGCTTTCTTT. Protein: CASSQNNQGALNTEAFF.

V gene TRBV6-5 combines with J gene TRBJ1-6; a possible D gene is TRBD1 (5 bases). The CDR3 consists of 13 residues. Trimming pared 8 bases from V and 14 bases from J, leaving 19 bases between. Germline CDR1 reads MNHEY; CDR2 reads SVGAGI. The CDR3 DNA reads TGTGCCAGCCGCGGGGTCCGGGGAGGGGCCCTCCACTTT. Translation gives CASRGVRGGALHF.

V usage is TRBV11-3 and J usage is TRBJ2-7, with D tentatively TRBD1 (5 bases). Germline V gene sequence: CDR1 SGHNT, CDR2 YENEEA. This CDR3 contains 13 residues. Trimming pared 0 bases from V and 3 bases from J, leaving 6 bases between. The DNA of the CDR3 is TGTGCCAGCAGCTTAGAGGACAACTACGAGCAGTACTTC. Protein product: CASSLEDNYEQYF.

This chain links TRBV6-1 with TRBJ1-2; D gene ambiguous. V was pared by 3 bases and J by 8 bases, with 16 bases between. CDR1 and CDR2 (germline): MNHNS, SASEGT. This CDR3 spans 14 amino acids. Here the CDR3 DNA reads TGTGCCAGCAGTGACCCAGCGGGAGAAGGAGGCTACACCTTC. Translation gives CASSDPAGEGGYTF.

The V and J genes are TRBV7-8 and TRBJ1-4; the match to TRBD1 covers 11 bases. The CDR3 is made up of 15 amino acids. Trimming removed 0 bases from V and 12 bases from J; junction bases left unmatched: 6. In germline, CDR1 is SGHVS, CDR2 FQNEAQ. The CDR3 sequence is CASSLARDRGSELFF. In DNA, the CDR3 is TGTGCCAGCAGCTTAGCCCGGGACAGGGGGAGCGAACTGTTTTTT.

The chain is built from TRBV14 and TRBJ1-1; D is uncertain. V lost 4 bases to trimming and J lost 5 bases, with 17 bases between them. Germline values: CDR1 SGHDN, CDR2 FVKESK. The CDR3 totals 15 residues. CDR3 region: CASSPISWGETEAFF. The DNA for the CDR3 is TGTGCCAGCAGCCCTATTTCGTGGGGTGAGACTGAAGCTTTCTTT.

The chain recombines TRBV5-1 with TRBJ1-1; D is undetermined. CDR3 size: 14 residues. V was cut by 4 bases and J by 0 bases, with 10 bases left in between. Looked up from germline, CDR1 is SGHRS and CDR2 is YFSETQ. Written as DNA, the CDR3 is TGCGCCAGCAGCCCACACCGACTGAACACTGAAGCTTTCTTT. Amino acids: CASSPHRLNTEAFF.

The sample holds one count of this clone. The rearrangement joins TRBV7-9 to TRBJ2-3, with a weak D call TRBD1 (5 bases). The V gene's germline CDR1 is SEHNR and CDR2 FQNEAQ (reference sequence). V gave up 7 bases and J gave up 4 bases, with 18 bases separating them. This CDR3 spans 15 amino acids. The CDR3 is CASTLSPQQADTQYF. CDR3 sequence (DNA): TGTGCCAGCACCCTCTCGCCCCAACAGGCAGATACGCAGTATTTT.